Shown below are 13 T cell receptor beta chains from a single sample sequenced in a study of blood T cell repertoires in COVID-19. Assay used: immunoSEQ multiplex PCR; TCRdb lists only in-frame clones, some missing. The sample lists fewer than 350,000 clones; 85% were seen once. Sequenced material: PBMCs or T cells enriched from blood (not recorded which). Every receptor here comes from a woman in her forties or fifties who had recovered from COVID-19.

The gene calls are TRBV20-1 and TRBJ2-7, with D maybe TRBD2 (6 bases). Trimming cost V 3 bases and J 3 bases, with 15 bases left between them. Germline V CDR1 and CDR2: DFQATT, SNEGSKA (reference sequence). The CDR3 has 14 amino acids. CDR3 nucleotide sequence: TGCAGTGCTAGTGTGGGGCGGAGGGGCTACGAGCAGTACTTC. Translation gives CSASVGRRGYEQYF.

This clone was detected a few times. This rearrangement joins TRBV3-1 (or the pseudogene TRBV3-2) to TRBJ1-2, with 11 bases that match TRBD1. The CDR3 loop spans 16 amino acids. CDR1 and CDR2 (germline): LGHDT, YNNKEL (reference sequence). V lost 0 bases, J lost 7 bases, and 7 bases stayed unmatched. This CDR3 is CASSQDPGQGARGYTF. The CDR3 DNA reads TGTGCCAGCAGCCAAGATCCAGGACAGGGGGCGCGTGGCTACACCTTC.

In DNA form, the CDR3 reads TGCGCCAGCAGCTTGTTGAATGTGGGACAGGGCAACTATGGCTACACCTTC. Translating gives CASSLLNVGQGNYGYTF. The chain employs TRBV5-1 and TRBJ1-2, with 9 bases matching TRBD1. The V gene end was trimmed by 1 base and the J gene end by 2 bases; junction bases not matched to a gene: 9. CDR1 is SGHRS and CDR2 is YFSETQ in the germline V gene. CDR3 size: 17 residues.

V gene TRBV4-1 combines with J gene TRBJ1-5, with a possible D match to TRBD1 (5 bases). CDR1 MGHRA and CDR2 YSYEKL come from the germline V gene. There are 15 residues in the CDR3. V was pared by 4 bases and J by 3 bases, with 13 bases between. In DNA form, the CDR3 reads TGCGCCAGCAGCCGCTCTGGGGCGGACAATCAGCCCCAGCATTTT. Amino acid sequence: CASSRSGADNQPQHF.

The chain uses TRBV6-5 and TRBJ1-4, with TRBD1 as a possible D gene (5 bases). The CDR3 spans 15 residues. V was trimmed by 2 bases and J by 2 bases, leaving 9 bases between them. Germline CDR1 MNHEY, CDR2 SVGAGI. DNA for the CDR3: TGTGCCAGCAGTTACAACAGGTGGACTAATGAAAAACTGTTTTTT. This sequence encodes CASSYNRWTNEKLFF.

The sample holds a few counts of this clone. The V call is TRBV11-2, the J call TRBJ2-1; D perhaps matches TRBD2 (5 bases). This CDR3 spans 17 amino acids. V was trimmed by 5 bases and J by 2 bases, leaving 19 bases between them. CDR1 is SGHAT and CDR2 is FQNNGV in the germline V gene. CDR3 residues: CASSPRFDWGAYNEQFF. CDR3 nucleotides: TGTGCCAGCAGCCCCCGGTTTGATTGGGGAGCCTACAATGAGCAGTTCTTC.

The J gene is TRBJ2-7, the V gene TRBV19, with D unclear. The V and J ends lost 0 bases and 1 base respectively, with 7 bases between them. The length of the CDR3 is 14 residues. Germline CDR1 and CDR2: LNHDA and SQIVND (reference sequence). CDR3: CASSIDSYSYEQYF. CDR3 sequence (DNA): TGTGCCAGTAGTATAGACTCGTATTCCTACGAGCAGTACTTC.

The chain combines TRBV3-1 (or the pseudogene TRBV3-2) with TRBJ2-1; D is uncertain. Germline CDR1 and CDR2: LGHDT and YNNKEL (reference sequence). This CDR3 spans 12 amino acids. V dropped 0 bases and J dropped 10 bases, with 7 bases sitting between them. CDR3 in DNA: TGTGCCAGCAGCCAAGAGTTACAGGAGCAGTTCTTC. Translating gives CASSQELQEQFF.

The CDR3 sequence is CASSLTTGTYEQYF. In DNA form, the CDR3 reads TGCGCCAGCAGCCTGACGACAGGAACCTACGAGCAGTACTTC. This sequence joins TRBV5-1 and TRBJ2-7; perhaps TRBD1 as D (6 bases). This CDR3 has 14 residues. Germline lookup yields CDR1 SGHRS and CDR2 YFSETQ. Trimming took 4 bases from V and 2 from J, leaving 13 bases between them.

DNA for the CDR3: TGTGCCAGCAGTGAGCTTAGACAGGGGCCCTACACCGGGGAGCTGTTTTTT. Translation gives CASSELRQGPYTGELFF. The chain employs TRBV25-1 and TRBJ2-2; TRBD1 agrees at 8 bases. The CDR3 consists of 17 residues. The germline CDR1 and CDR2 sequences are MGHDK and SYGVNS. Trimming removed 3 bases from V and 3 bases from J; junction bases left unmatched: 9.

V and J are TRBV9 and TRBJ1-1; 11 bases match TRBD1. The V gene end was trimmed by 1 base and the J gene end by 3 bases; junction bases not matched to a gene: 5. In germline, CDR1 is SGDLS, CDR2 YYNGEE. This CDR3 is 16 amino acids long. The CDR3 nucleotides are TGTGCCAGCAGCGTAAGCGGGACAGGGGGGGACACTGAAGCTTTCTTT. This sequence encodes CASSVSGTGGDTEAFF.

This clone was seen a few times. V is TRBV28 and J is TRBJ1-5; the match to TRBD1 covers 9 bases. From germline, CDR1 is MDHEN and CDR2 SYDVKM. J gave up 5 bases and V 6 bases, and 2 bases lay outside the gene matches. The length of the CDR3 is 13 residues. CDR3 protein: CASSRTGDQPQHF. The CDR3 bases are TGTGCCAGCAGCAGGACAGGGGATCAGCCCCAGCATTTT.

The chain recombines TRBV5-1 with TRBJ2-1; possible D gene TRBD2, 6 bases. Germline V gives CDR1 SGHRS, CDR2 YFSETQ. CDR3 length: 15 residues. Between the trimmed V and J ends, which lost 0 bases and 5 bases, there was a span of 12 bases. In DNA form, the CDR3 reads TGCGCCAGCAGCTTGGTTGGGGGGATCGACAATGAGCAGTTCTTC. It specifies CASSLVGGIDNEQFF.